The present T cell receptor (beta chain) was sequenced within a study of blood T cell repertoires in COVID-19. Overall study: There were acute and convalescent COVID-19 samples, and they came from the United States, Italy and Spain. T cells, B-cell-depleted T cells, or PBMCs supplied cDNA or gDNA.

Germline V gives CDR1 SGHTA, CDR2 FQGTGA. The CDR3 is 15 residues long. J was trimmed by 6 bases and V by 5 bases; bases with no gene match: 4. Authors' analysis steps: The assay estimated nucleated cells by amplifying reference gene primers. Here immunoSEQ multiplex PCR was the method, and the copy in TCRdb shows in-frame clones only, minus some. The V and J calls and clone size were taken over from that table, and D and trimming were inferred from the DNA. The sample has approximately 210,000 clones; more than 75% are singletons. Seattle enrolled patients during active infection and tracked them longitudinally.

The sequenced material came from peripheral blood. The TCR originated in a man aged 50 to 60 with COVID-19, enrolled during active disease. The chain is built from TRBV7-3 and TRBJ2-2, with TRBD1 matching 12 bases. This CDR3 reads CASSRGTGGPGELFF. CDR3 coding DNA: TGTGCCAGCAGCCGCGGGACAGGGGGCCCCGGGGAGCTGTTTTTT.